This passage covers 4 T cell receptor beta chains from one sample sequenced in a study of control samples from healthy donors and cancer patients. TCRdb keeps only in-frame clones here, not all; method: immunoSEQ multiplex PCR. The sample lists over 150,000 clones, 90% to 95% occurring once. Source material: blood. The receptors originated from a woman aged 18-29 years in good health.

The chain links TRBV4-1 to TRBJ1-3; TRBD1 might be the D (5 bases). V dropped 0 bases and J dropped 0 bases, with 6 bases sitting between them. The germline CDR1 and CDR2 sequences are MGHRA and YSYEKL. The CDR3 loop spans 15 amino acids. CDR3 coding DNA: TGCGCCAGCAGCCAAGATGGGGGCTCTGGAAACACCATATATTTT. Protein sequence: CASSQDGGSGNTIYF.

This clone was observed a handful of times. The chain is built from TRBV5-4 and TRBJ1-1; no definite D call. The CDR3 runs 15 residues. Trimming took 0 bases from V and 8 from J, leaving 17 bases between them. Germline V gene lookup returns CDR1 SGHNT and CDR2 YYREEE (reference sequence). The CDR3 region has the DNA TGTGCCAGCAGCTTGGAGGGCCAAGGGCTCGGGGAAGCTTTCTTT. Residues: CASSLEGQGLGEAFF.

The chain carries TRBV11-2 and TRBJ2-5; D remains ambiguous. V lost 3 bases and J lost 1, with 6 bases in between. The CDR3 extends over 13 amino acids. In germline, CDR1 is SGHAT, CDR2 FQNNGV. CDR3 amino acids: CASSFAVQETQYF. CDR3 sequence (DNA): TGTGCCAGCAGCTTCGCAGTCCAAGAGACCCAGTACTTC.

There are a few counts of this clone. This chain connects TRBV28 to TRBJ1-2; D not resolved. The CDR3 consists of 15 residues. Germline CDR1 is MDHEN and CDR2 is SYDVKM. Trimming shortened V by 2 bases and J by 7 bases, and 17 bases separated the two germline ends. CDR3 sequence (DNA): TGTGCCAGCAGTTTACGGTCGGGGAGCGCCCTTGGCTACACCTTC. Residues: CASSLRSGSALGYTF.